Reported below is one TCR beta chain. This sample is part of a study of blood T cell repertoires in COVID-19. Assay: immunoSEQ multiplex PCR; the TCRdb copy retains only in-frame clones and omits some. This sample has some 330,000 clones, with 70% to 90% found just once. This CDR3 has 14 amino acids. V gave up 7 bases and J gave up 2 bases, with 12 bases separating them. Germline V gives CDR1 MNHEY, CDR2 SVGAGI. This chain joins TRBV6-5 and TRBJ1-5, with D possibly TRBD1 on 6 matching bases. The sequence was obtained from a middle-aged man in a cohort exposed to, infected with or recovered from COVID-19 (not recorded which). The sequencing input was PBMCs or T cells enriched from blood (not recorded which). CDR3 amino acids: CASKQGFGNQPQHF. Written as DNA, the CDR3 is TGTGCCAGCAAACAGGGATTCGGCAATCAGCCCCAGCATTTT.